This T cell receptor beta chain was captured by sequencing in a study of T-cell memory formation after mild COVID-19. The wider study: TCR clustering was largely donor specific.

The germline V gene has CDR1 SNHLY and CDR2 FYNNEI. This CDR3 spans 15 amino acids. J lost 1 base, V lost 6 bases, and 6 bases had no gene match. About this clonotype: As yet, its antigen is unknown.

Study-wide results and caveats: Clones that contracted from day 15 to 85 had balanced CD4/CD8; later expanders were CD4+ biased.

MiXCR was run by TCRdb on the 5' RACE reads, yielding one entry per CDR3 protein. The data contain 140,000 to 150,000 distinct CDR3 sequences, about 19% of them seen just once; the ten biggest clones take up approximately 2.4%. The receptor's source is an adult woman who had mild COVID-19 (a few samples of this study predate the infection). Cell type and time point are not known. V gene TRBV2 combines with J gene TRBJ2-7; 10 bases agree with TRBD1. The specimen was PBMCs or a T cell subset sorted from them (not recorded which). CDR3 sequence: CASSGGQGTSYEQYF. The CDR3 region has the DNA TGTGCCAGCAGCGGGGGACAGGGGACGTCCTACGAGCAGTACTTC.